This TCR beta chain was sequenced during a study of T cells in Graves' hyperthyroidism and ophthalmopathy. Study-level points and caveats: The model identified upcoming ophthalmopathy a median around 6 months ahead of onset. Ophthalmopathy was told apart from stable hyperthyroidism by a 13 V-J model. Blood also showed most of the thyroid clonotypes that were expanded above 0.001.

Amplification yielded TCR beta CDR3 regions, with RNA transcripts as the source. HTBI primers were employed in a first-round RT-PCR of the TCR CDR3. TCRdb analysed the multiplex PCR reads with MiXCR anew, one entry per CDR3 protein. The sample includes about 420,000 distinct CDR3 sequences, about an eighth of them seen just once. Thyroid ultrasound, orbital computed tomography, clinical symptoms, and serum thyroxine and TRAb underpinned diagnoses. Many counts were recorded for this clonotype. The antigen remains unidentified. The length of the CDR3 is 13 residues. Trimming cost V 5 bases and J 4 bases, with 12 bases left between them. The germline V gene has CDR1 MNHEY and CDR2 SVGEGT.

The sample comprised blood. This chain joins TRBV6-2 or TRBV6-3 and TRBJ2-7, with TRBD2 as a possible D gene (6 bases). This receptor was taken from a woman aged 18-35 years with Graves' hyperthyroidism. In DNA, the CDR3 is TGTGCCAGCAGTAAGGGACTCGGTTACGAGCAGTACTTC. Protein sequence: CASSKGLGYEQYF.